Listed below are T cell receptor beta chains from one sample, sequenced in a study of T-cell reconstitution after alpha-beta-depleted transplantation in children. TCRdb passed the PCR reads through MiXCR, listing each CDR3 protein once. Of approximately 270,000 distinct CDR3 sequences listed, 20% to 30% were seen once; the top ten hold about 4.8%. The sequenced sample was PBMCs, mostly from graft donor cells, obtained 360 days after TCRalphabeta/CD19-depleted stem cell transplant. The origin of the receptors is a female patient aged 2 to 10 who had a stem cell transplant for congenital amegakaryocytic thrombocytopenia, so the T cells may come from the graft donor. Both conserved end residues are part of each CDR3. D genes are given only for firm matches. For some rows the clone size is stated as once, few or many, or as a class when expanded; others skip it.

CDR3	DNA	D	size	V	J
CASSLAVLADYEQYF	TGTGCCAGCAGTTTAGCGGTACTAGCGGATTACGAGCAGTACTTC	TRBD2	few	TRBV12-3/TRBV12-4	TRBJ2-7
CASSPWGYEQYF	TGTGCCAGCAGTCCCTGGGGCTACGAGCAGTACTTC	.	few	TRBV12-3/TRBV12-4	TRBJ2-7
CASSLDSNSPLHF	TGCGCCAGCAGCTTGGACAGCAATTCACCCCTCCACTTT	.	.	TRBV5-1	TRBJ1-6
CASSANTGIKGGYTF	TGTGCCAGCAGTGCCAATACAGGGATTAAAGGCGGCTACACCTTC	.	.	TRBV6-1	TRBJ1-2
CSARSGGGNQPQHF	TGCAGTGCTAGATCCGGGGGTGGCAATCAGCCCCAGCATTTT	.	few	TRBV20-1	TRBJ1-5
CASSQGGGLTYEQYF	TGCGCCAGCAGCCAAGGCGGTGGCTTAACCTACGAGCAGTACTTC	.	many	TRBV4-1	TRBJ2-7
CASMKGTANTGELFF	TGTGCCAGCATGAAGGGGACAGCGAACACCGGGGAGCTGTTTTTT	TRBD1	.	TRBV2	TRBJ2-2
CSVGQGGSYEQYF	TGCAGCGTGGGACAGGGGGGCTCCTACGAGCAGTACTTC	TRBD1	.	TRBV29-1	TRBJ2-7
CASSPSGSGGFEQYF	TGTGCCAGCAGTCCATCGGGTTCAGGGGGGTTCGAGCAGTACTTC	.	.	TRBV28	TRBJ2-7
CASSKAWAGVEGDTQYF	TGTGCCAGCAGCAAAGCGTGGGCGGGAGTTGAAGGAGATACGCAGTATTTT	TRBD2	.	TRBV12-3/TRBV12-4	TRBJ2-3
CASSTDSTDTQYF	TGTGCCAGCAGTACCGACAGCACAGATACGCAGTATTTT	.	.	TRBV6-5	TRBJ2-3
CASSPQSGQINEKLFF	TGTGCCAGCAGCCCTCAAAGCGGGCAGATTAATGAAAAACTGTTTTTT	.	.	TRBV7-2	TRBJ1-4
CASSLGTTAPGELFF	TGTGCCAGCAGTCTCGGGACAACGGCGCCCGGGGAGCTGTTTTTT	.	few	TRBV28	TRBJ2-2
CASGTRTGTGELFF	TGTGCCAGCGGAACACGGACAGGGACCGGGGAGCTGTTTTTT	TRBD1	.	TRBV12-3/TRBV12-4	TRBJ2-2
CASSQDPLGRLHNYGYTF	TGCGCCAGCAGCCAAGATCCTTTGGGACGGCTCCATAACTATGGCTACACCTTC	.	.	TRBV4-1	TRBJ1-2
CASSKGQGGTEAFF	TGTGCCAGCAGCAAGGGACAGGGTGGCACTGAAGCTTTCTTT	TRBD1	.	TRBV12-3/TRBV12-4	TRBJ1-1
CASRSNTGELFF	TGTGCCAGCAGAAGCAACACCGGGGAGCTGTTTTTT	.	few	TRBV6-5	TRBJ2-2
CASAGGASKDEQFF	TGTGCCAGTGCCGGGGGGGCGTCAAAGGATGAGCAGTTCTTC	TRBD2	few	TRBV12-3/TRBV12-4	TRBJ2-1
CASSQAQGREDYGYTF	TGCGCCAGCAGCCAAGCTCAGGGAAGGGAGGACTATGGCTACACCTTC	.	few	TRBV4-1	TRBJ1-2
CAWSRGRNEQFF	TGTGCCTGGAGTAGGGGACGCAATGAGCAGTTCTTC	.	once	TRBV30	TRBJ2-1
CASSLVSGRVYEQYF	TGTGCCAGCAGCTTAGTCTCCGGGAGGGTATACGAGCAGTACTTC	TRBD2	.	TRBV7-9	TRBJ2-7
CSAGPEGSYEQYF	TGCAGTGCTGGCCCGGAGGGGAGCTACGAGCAGTACTTC	.	.	TRBV20-1	TRBJ2-7
CASSLAAYRVGSTGSYNEQFF	TGTGCCAGCAGTTTGGCGGCTTACAGGGTTGGGTCAACAGGGAGCTACAATGAGCAGTTCTTC	.	few	TRBV12-3/TRBV12-4	TRBJ2-1
CASSQPMTLYNEQFF	TGTGCCAGCAGCCAGCCCATGACGCTGTACAATGAGCAGTTCTTC	.	many	TRBV4-2	TRBJ2-1
CASSLSFGELFF	TGTGCCAGCAGCTTAAGCTTCGGGGAGCTGTTTTTT	.	.	TRBV5-6	TRBJ2-2
CASSQVGDDTQYF	TGTGCCAGCAGCCAAGTAGGAGACGATACGCAGTATTTT	.	.	TRBV4-2	TRBJ2-3
CASSQDWASGRTYEQYF	TGCGCCAGCAGCCAAGATTGGGCTAGCGGGAGGACCTACGAGCAGTACTTC	TRBD2	many	TRBV4-3	TRBJ2-7
CASRSNNSPLHF	TGTGCCAGCAGATCTAATAATTCACCCCTCCACTTT	.	many	TRBV12-3/TRBV12-4	TRBJ1-6
CASSPSLGWAEDTDTQYF	TGTGCCAGCAGCCCCTCCCTAGGCTGGGCGGAGGACACAGATACGCAGTATTTT	.	once	TRBV28	TRBJ2-3
CATSDFGQEETQYF	TGTGCCACCAGTGATTTCGGACAAGAAGAGACCCAGTACTTC	.	few	TRBV24-1	TRBJ2-5
CASSERSAYEQYF	TGCGCCAGCAGTGAGCGGTCAGCCTACGAGCAGTACTTC	.	many	TRBV10-2	TRBJ2-7
CASSRGGRTYGYTF	TGTGCCAGCAGTCGTGGGGGACGGACCTATGGCTACACCTTC	.	few	TRBV27	TRBJ1-2
CASRTGTGVTDTQYF	TGTGCCAGCAGGACCGGGACAGGGGTTACAGATACGCAGTATTTT	TRBD1	many	TRBV28	TRBJ2-3
CASSQERTGGGYEQYF	TGCGCCAGCAGCCAGGAACGGACAGGGGGCGGGTACGAGCAGTACTTC	TRBD1	many	TRBV4-1	TRBJ2-7
CSATRTSNEQFF	TGCAGTGCTACGCGAACTAGCAATGAGCAGTTCTTC	.	few	TRBV20-1	TRBJ2-1
CASRILANTGELFF	TGTGCCAGCAGGATTCTAGCGAACACCGGGGAGCTGTTTTTT	.	.	TRBV6-1	TRBJ2-2
CSARDLTREEEKLFF	TGCAGTGCTAGAGATCTTACGAGGGAGGAAGAAAAACTGTTTTTT	.	.	TRBV20-1	TRBJ1-4
CASSENKRHSGANVLTF	TGTGCCAGCAGCGAGAATAAGCGGCACTCTGGGGCCAACGTCCTGACTTTC	.	.	TRBV3-1	TRBJ2-6
CASSLWLARPDTQYF	TGTGCCAGCAGCTTATGGCTAGCGAGACCAGATACGCAGTATTTT	.	few	TRBV7-2	TRBJ2-3
CASSLEAQGTSYNSPLHF	TGTGCCAGCAGCCTGGAAGCACAGGGGACGTCCTATAATTCACCCCTCCACTTT	TRBD1	.	TRBV4-2	TRBJ1-6
CASSLQIASYGYTF	TGTGCCAGCAGCTTGCAGATTGCGAGCTATGGCTACACCTTC	.	few	TRBV5-5	TRBJ1-2
CASSQGERGSEKLFF	TGCGCCAGCAGCCAAGGGGAACGGGGTAGTGAAAAACTGTTTTTT	.	many	TRBV4-3	TRBJ1-4
CSARAELNTEAFF	TGCAGTGCTAGAGCGGAACTGAACACTGAAGCTTTCTTT	.	few	TRBV20-1	TRBJ1-1
CATSSARWTAINEKLFF	TGTGCCACCAGCAGCGCCCGGTGGACAGCCATTAATGAAAAACTGTTTTTT	.	.	TRBV15	TRBJ1-4
CASSLTSGTHNEQFF	TGCGCCAGCAGCCTGACTAGCGGGACGCACAATGAGCAGTTCTTC	TRBD2	.	TRBV5-1	TRBJ2-1
CASSQVSGRSYNEQFF	TGCGCCAGCAGCCAAGTGAGCGGGAGAAGCTACAATGAGCAGTTCTTC	TRBD2	.	TRBV4-1	TRBJ2-1
CASSLELSAYEQYF	TGCGCCAGCAGCTTGGAGCTATCCGCCTACGAGCAGTACTTC	.	many	TRBV5-1	TRBJ2-7
CASSQTNSEELFF	TGCGCCAGCAGCCAGACTAATAGCGAGGAGCTGTTTTTT	.	.	TRBV4-1	TRBJ2-2
CASSWGAAASTDTQYF	TGTGCCAGCAGCTGGGGAGCGGCCGCGAGCACAGATACGCAGTATTTT	.	.	TRBV7-8	TRBJ2-3
CASTLAGILSGNTIYF	TGTGCCAGCACCCTGGCCGGCATTTTATCCGGAAACACCATATATTTT	.	once	TRBV6-1	TRBJ1-3
CATLPRERGGTYNEQFF	TGCGCCACCCTTCCAAGGGAGCGGGGGGGTACCTACAATGAGCAGTTCTTC	TRBD2	few	TRBV10-2	TRBJ2-1
CARRTDRDTEAFF	TGTGCCAGAAGGACAGACAGAGACACTGAAGCTTTCTTT	.	.	TRBV2	TRBJ1-1
CASSQDPGGTYEQYF	TGTGCCAGCAGCCAAGATCCCGGGGGAACCTACGAGCAGTACTTC	.	.	TRBV3-1	TRBJ2-7
CASSFVFDWELADTQYF	TGTGCCAGCAGTTTTGTCTTTGATTGGGAGTTGGCAGATACGCAGTATTTT	.	few	TRBV28	TRBJ2-3
CASSLTGLSYGYTF	TGTGCCAGCAGCCTAACAGGGTTGAGCTATGGCTACACCTTC	.	.	TRBV3-1	TRBJ1-2
CASSYSSGNSPLHF	TGTGCCAGCAGTTACTCGAGCGGTAATTCACCCCTCCACTTT	.	few	TRBV6-5	TRBJ1-6
CAWSTGRNEKLFF	TGTGCCTGGAGTACTGGACGCAATGAAAAACTGTTTTTT	.	few	TRBV30	TRBJ1-4
CASSSGRGSSGANVLTF	TGTGCCAGCAGCTCAGGACGGGGGAGCTCTGGGGCCAACGTCCTGACTTTC	.	.	TRBV5-4	TRBJ2-6
CSAPLVASGRDEQFF	TGCAGTGCTCCCCTGGTGGCTAGCGGGAGGGATGAGCAGTTCTTC	TRBD2	few	TRBV20-1	TRBJ2-1